This T cell receptor (beta chain) originates from a study of T cells in localized non-small cell lung cancer. Whole-study findings and limits: With higher T cell density in blood came longer overall survival. Adjacent lung had a median approximately 57 of the 100 largest tumor clones.

Using immunoSEQ multiplex PCR, the repertoire was profiled, and TCRdb retains in-frame clones only, with some absent. The table includes 40,000 to 65,000 clones, approximately 86% detected once. A word on this clone: Its antigen is not identified.

Per germline, CDR1 SGHNT and CDR2 YENEEA. The CDR3 length is 12 residues. Unmatched junction bases numbered 3, after V lost 8 bases and J lost 4 bases. This chain links TRBV11-3 with TRBJ2-7; the match to TRBD1 covers 9 bases. The sequence derives from a female donor with stage II lung adenocarcinoma. Sequenced here: PBMCs, sampled before any cancer treatment. CDR3 in DNA: TGTGCCAGCCGGGACAGGGTGTACGAGCAGTACTTC. It specifies CASRDRVYEQYF.